These T cell receptor beta chains were read from a single sample in a study of spatial heterogeneity in lung cancer. TCRdb re-derived calls from the 5' RACE reads in MiXCR, one entry per CDR3 protein. The table records about 120,000 distinct CDR3 sequences, roughly an eighth of them present only once. This specimen was PBMCs, taken at follow-up. The origin of the receptors is a male donor with early-stage non-small cell lung cancer. The CDR3 runs from the conserved cysteine through the conserved F or W. The D gene is left open where the match is weak. Not every row has a clone size; where given, it reads once, few, many or a size class.

j_gene | d_gene | v_gene | abundance | CDR3aa | CDR3nt
TRBJ2-3 | NA | TRBV3-1 | many | CASSQGSDTQYF | TGTGCCAGCAGCCAAGGTTCCGATACGCAGTATTTT
TRBJ1-1 | NA | TRBV6-5 | NA | CASSSLTEAFF | TGTGCCAGCAGTTCCCTAACTGAAGCTTTCTTT
TRBJ2-6 | NA | TRBV7-9 | few | CASSTRPSGWPGANVLTF | TGTGCCAGCAGCACCCGTCCCTCAGGGTGGCCGGGGGCCAACGTCCTGACTTTC
TRBJ2-3 | TRBD2 | TRBV13 | NA | CASSPGLAVSTDTQYF | TGTGCCAGCAGCCCTGGACTAGCGGTGAGCACAGATACGCAGTATTTT
TRBJ2-3 | NA | TRBV4-1 | few | CASSSIADTQYF | TGCGCCAGCAGCTCAATTGCAGATACGCAGTATTTT
TRBJ2-1 | NA | TRBV10-2 | few | CASNPSVRYNEQFF | TGCGCCAGCAACCCCAGCGTACGTTACAATGAGCAGTTCTTC
TRBJ1-2 | NA | TRBV20-1 | few | CSAKGPLYGYTF | TGCAGTGCTAAGGGGCCATTATATGGCTACACCTTC
TRBJ2-1 | NA | TRBV29-1 | many | CSVYRAQRHNEQFF | TGCAGCGTGTACCGGGCCCAAAGACACAATGAGCAGTTCTTC
TRBJ2-5 | TRBD1 | TRBV11-3 | NA | CASSVTGGWLETQYF | TGTGCCAGCAGCGTGACAGGGGGTTGGTTAGAGACCCAGTACTTC
TRBJ2-7 | NA | TRBV7-9 | many | CASRAGSYEQYF | TGTGCCAGCCGGGCAGGCTCCTACGAGCAGTACTTC
TRBJ1-6 | NA | TRBV28 | NA | CASMGRDNSPLHF | TGTGCCAGCATGGGCAGGGATAATTCACCCCTCCACTTT
TRBJ2-7 | NA | TRBV28 | few | CASSLRGQEDYEQYF | TGTGCCAGCAGTTTACGGGGACAAGAAGACTACGAGCAGTACTTC
TRBJ1-6 | TRBD1 | TRBV5-1 | NA | CASSFGDRVISPLHF | TGCGCCAGCAGCTTTGGTGACAGGGTGATTTCACCCCTCCACTTT
TRBJ2-1 | TRBD2 | TRBV3-1 | NA | CASSRGGLEYNEQFF | TGTGCCAGCAGCCGGGGAGGGCTGGAGTACAATGAGCAGTTCTTC
TRBJ2-7 | TRBD1 | TRBV29-1 | NA | CSVEGQGREQYF | TGCAGCGTTGAGGGACAGGGCCGCGAGCAGTACTTC
TRBJ2-7 | NA | TRBV7-2 | few | CASSPGGASEQYF | TGTGCCAGCAGCCCTGGAGGGGCTAGTGAGCAGTACTTC
TRBJ1-6 | TRBD1 | TRBV5-6 | many | CASSPLQGGNSPLHF | TGTGCCAGCAGCCCGCTCCAGGGGGGGAATTCACCCCTCCACTTT
TRBJ2-2 | NA | TRBV7-3 | many | CASSLAQGSTGELFF | TGTGCCAGCAGCTTAGCTCAGGGGAGCACCGGGGAGCTGTTTTTT
TRBJ1-5 | NA | TRBV28 | few | CASNLLGNQPQHF | TGTGCCAGCAACTTACTTGGGAATCAGCCCCAGCATTTT
TRBJ1-1 | TRBD1 | TRBV7-3 | NA | CASSRTGSTEAFF | TGTGCCAGCAGCCGGACAGGGAGCACTGAAGCTTTCTTT
TRBJ2-7 | NA | TRBV30 | many | CAWSLTGKGEQYF | TGTGCCTGGAGCCTAACAGGGAAGGGGGAGCAGTACTTC
TRBJ1-6 | NA | TRBV11-3 | many | CASSLDGNSPLHF | TGTGCCAGCAGCTTAGACGGGAATTCACCCCTCCACTTT
TRBJ2-5 | NA | TRBV18 | NA | CASSPRNAGQETQYF | TGTGCCAGCTCACCACGGAACGCGGGACAAGAGACCCAGTACTTC
TRBJ1-3 | NA | TRBV5-4 | few | CASSLEGGNTIYF | TGTGCCAGCAGCTTGGAAGGGGGAAACACCATATATTTT
TRBJ1-5 | NA | TRBV6-6 | NA | CASRNSVGGEGQPQHF | TGTGCCAGCAGAAACTCCGTGGGGGGCGAAGGGCAGCCCCAGCATTTT
TRBJ2-7 | NA | TRBV29-1 | many | CSVADSRSYEQYF | TGCAGCGTTGCTGACAGCCGCTCCTACGAGCAGTACTTC
TRBJ1-1 | TRBD1 | TRBV7-3 | NA | CASSLTTGGTEAFF | TGTGCCAGCAGCTTAACAACAGGGGGGACTGAAGCTTTCTTT
TRBJ2-1 | NA | TRBV5-1 | NA | CASSLFRVASNEQFF | TGCGCCAGCAGCTTATTCCGGGTAGCGAGCAATGAGCAGTTCTTC
TRBJ2-6 | TRBD1 | TRBV7-3 | many | CASSLRGQGTNVLTF | TGTGCCAGCAGCTTAAGGGGACAGGGTACCAACGTCCTGACTTTC
TRBJ1-5 | TRBD1 | TRBV6-1 | few | CASSVTGDWTQPQHF | TGTGCCAGCAGTGTGACAGGGGATTGGACGCAGCCCCAGCATTTT
TRBJ1-1 | NA | TRBV7-9 | many | CASSLERMNTEAFF | TGTGCCAGCAGCTTAGAACGGATGAACACTGAAGCTTTCTTT
TRBJ2-7 | NA | TRBV14 | many | CASSLKNEQYF | TGTGCCAGCAGCCTAAAGAACGAGCAGTACTTC
TRBJ1-4 | NA | TRBV4-2 | many | CASSQDLSEKLFF | TGTGCCAGCAGCCAAGATCTTTCTGAAAAACTGTTTTTT
TRBJ2-1 | NA | TRBV10-1 | NA | CASSDALYNEQFF | TGCGCCAGCAGTGACGCTCTTTACAATGAGCAGTTCTTC
TRBJ2-3 | TRBD1 | TRBV4-3 | NA | CASSQRTGSMLDTQYF | TGCGCCAGCAGCCAGAGGACAGGTAGTATGTTAGATACGCAGTATTTT
TRBJ2-3 | TRBD2 | TRBV18 | NA | CASSPLRTSGGRRDTQYF | TGTGCCAGCTCACCATTACGGACTAGCGGGGGGCGTAGAGATACGCAGTATTTT
TRBJ2-1 | TRBD1 | TRBV27 | NA | CASSHSRQGNEQFF | TGTGCCAGTAGTCATTCAAGACAGGGCAATGAGCAGTTCTTC
TRBJ2-1 | TRBD2 | TRBV4-1 | NA | CASSQYPLAEYNEQFF | TGCGCCAGCAGCCAATATCCACTAGCGGAATACAATGAGCAGTTCTTC
TRBJ1-1 | NA | TRBV6-5 | many | CASSRGADTEAFF | TGTGCCAGCAGTCGAGGGGCCGACACTGAAGCTTTCTTT
TRBJ2-3 | NA | TRBV30 | few | CAWSVSTDTQYF | TGTGCCTGGAGTGTGTCCACAGATACGCAGTATTTT
TRBJ1-2 | NA | TRBV5-1 | medium-sized | CASSLGQKSYGYTF | TGCGCCAGCAGCTTGGGGCAGAAGAGCTATGGCTACACCTTC
TRBJ2-3 | NA | TRBV20-1 | many | CSASSTRLVSTDTQYF | TGCAGTGCTAGTTCGACGAGACTAGTGAGCACAGATACGCAGTATTTT
TRBJ1-5 | NA | TRBV7-2 | many | CASSLVGRPYSNQPQHF | TGTGCCAGCAGCTTAGTGGGCAGGCCTTATAGCAATCAGCCCCAGCATTTT
TRBJ1-5 | NA | TRBV24-1 | NA | CATSDTGAGQPQHF | TGTGCCACCAGTGATACGGGGGCGGGACAGCCCCAGCATTTT
TRBJ2-1 | NA | TRBV5-6 | many | CASSFDRSPVQEQFF | TGTGCCAGCAGCTTCGACAGGAGCCCCGTCCAGGAGCAGTTCTTC
TRBJ2-1 | NA | TRBV10-2 | few | CASSERILGNEQFF | TGCGCCAGCAGTGAGAGGATCTTAGGGAATGAGCAGTTCTTC
TRBJ2-3 | NA | TRBV4-1 | few | CASAEGTDTQYF | TGCGCCAGCGCAGAGGGCACAGATACGCAGTATTTT